These 27 T cell receptor beta chains originate from one sample sequenced in a study of glioma-infiltrating T cells. TCR alpha and beta CDR3 regions were amplified from RNA using iRepertoire nested multiplex PCR. In TCRdb, the multiplex PCR reads were re-called with MiXCR into one record per CDR3 protein. The sample lists about 89,000 distinct CDR3 sequences; less than 30% were seen once. The source material was glioma tissue, nonneoplastic brain tissue, or PBMCs (not recorded which). These TCRs come from a human donor with low-grade glioma or glioblastoma, undergoing nonglioma brain surgery, or in good health (not recorded which).

This clonotype is termed medium-sized (0.01 to 0.1%). The chain employs TRBV6-5 and TRBJ2-1; no reliable D call. The CDR3 has 13 amino acids. Trimming removed 0 bases at V and 8 bases at J, with 8 bases between. Germline assignment: CDR1 MNHEY and CDR2 SVGAGI. For the CDR3, the DNA is TGTGCCAGCAGTTACTCTGGCGCCGATGAGCAGTTCTTC. Translated, it gives CASSYSGADEQFF.

This clonotype was detected ten times or more. The chain has TRBV29-1 and TRBJ1-5; perhaps TRBD1 as D (5 bases). The CDR3 covers 14 residues. The V end lost 6 bases, the J end lost 2 bases, and 14 bases lay between the germline ends. Per the germline V gene, CDR1 is SQVTM and CDR2 is ANQGSEA. CDR3 in DNA: TGCAGCGTGGCCCTTGGAGGGGGCAATCAGCCCCAGCATTTT. Amino acid sequence: CSVALGGGNQPQHF.

This clonotype was observed many times. V usage is TRBV20-1 and J usage is TRBJ2-3; D could derive from TRBD1 or TRBD2 (5 bases each). V was pared by 3 bases and J by 2 bases, with 18 bases between. The CDR3 has 16 amino acids. CDR1 and CDR2 from the germline V gene are DFQATT and SNEGSKA (reference sequence). The CDR3 loop is CSARAGAKFSTDTQYF. In DNA, the CDR3 is TGCAGTGCTAGGGCCGGGGCCAAATTCTCCACAGATACGCAGTATTTT.

The genes are TRBV29-1 and TRBJ2-1; TRBD1 matches at 7 bases. The CDR3 loop spans 14 amino acids. Germline CDR1 SQVTM, CDR2 ANQGSEA. Trimming cost V 7 bases and J 6 bases; bases outside gene matches: 12. The CDR3 nucleotides read TGCAGCGCTCGGGGCCAAACAGGGGTCAATGAGCAGTTCTTC. It codes for CSARGQTGVNEQFF.

The count of this clonotype is one. Since a much larger clone is just one base distant, this may be a read error. V usage is TRBV7-6 and J usage is TRBJ2-3; TRBD1 agrees at 7 bases. Germline V lookup: CDR1 SGHVS, CDR2 FNYEAQ. The CDR3 consists of 17 residues. CDR3 coding DNA: TGTGCCAGCAGCGCCCGCGTGAGGGGGCAGGACACAGGTACGCAGTATTTT. As protein: CASSARVRGQDTGTQYF.

This clonotype has a handful of counts. The chain combines TRBV29-1 with TRBJ1-1, with 12 bases matching TRBD1. This CDR3 spans 16 amino acids. The germline V gene encodes CDR1 SQVTM and CDR2 ANQGSEA. V was pared by 4 bases and J by 0 bases, with 6 bases of the junction left unmatched. DNA for the CDR3: TGCAGCGTTGCCGGGACAGGGGGCACCCTGAACACTGAAGCTTTCTTT. Protein: CSVAGTGGTLNTEAFF.

In this sample, this clonotype turned up a few times. The chain uses TRBV5-1 and TRBJ1-1, with D perhaps TRBD1 (6 bases). Trimming removed 4 bases from V and 4 bases from J, with 14 bases in between. The length of the CDR3 is 14 residues. Per the germline V gene, CDR1 is SGHRS and CDR2 is YFSETQ. CDR3 in DNA: TGCGCCAGCAGCATGACAGGTCGAAGCACTGAAGCTTTCTTT. This translates into CASSMTGRSTEAFF.

The V gene is TRBV11-2, the J gene TRBJ2-3, with 10 bases aligning to TRBD2. V shed 6 bases and J 4 bases; nucleotides not matched to a gene: 7. Germline values: CDR1 SGHAT, CDR2 FQNNGV. The CDR3 is 15 amino acids. Written as DNA, the CDR3 is TGTGCCAGCAGGCCACTAGCGGGGCCCCCAGATACGCAGTATTTT. Encoded protein: CASRPLAGPPDTQYF.

This clonotype was detected ten times or more. The chain uses TRBV10-2 and TRBJ2-3; maybe TRBD2 (6 bases). The CDR3 totals 13 residues. V gave up 6 bases and J gave up 2 bases, with 9 bases separating them. Per germline, CDR1 WSHSY and CDR2 SAAADI. The CDR3 reads CASRSSATDTQYF. The CDR3 nucleotides read TGCGCCAGCAGGTCTAGCGCCACAGATACGCAGTATTTT.

This clonotype showed up many times. V usage is TRBV20-1 and J usage is TRBJ1-5, with unresolved D. The CDR3 runs to 15 residues. Trimming pared 3 bases from V and 0 bases from J, leaving 12 bases between. The V gene's germline CDR1 is DFQATT and CDR2 SNEGSKA (reference sequence). The CDR3 region has the DNA TGCAGTGCTAGGCCCCCTGGGTCTAGCAATCAGCCCCAGCATTTT. Residues: CSARPPGSSNQPQHF.

In its sample, this clonotype was seen many times. The gene calls are TRBV29-1 and TRBJ1-1, with D possibly matching TRBD1 (6 bases). CDR1 SQVTM and CDR2 ANQGSEA come from the germline V gene. Trimming shortened V by 1 base and J by 6 bases, and 9 bases separated the two germline ends. The CDR3 totals 12 residues. DNA for the CDR3: TGCAGCGTTGAAGGGGGGGGCGCTGAAGCTTTCTTT. It specifies CSVEGGGAEAFF.

The chain carries TRBV7-2 and TRBJ2-2, with D perhaps TRBD2 (6 bases). This CDR3 spans 15 amino acids. Germline-derived CDR1 and CDR2 are SGHTA and FQGNSA. V gave up 5 bases and J gave up 5 bases, with 15 bases separating them. The CDR3 region has the DNA TGTGCCAGCAGCCCCCTAGGGGAGGAAACCGGGGAGCTGTTTTTT. Amino acid sequence: CASSPLGEETGELFF.

This clonotype was observed a few times. The chain is built from TRBV2 and TRBJ2-7; 8 bases line up with TRBD1. The germline CDR1 and CDR2 sequences are SNHLY and FYNNEI. Germline trimming cut 10 bases from V and 6 bases from J; bases unmatched to any gene: 17. CDR3 length equals 15 residues. In nucleotides, the CDR3 is TGTGCCACCGCTACCACCGGGACAGGCCCGTTCGAGCAGTACTTC. Its translation: CATATTGTGPFEQYF.

The table lists this clonotype with many counts. The rearrangement links TRBV27 to TRBJ1-3; D gene ambiguous. The ends were cut back, 6 bases at V and 0 bases at J, with 9 bases in the middle. The CDR3 contains 14 residues. Germline V gene data show CDR1 as MNHEY and CDR2 as SMNVEV (reference sequence). CDR3 bases: TGTGCCAGCAGACTGGGCCCCTCTGGAAACACCATATATTTT. Its translation is CASRLGPSGNTIYF.

V and J are TRBV2 and TRBJ1-5, with 8 bases lining up with TRBD1. CDR1 is SNHLY and CDR2 is FYNNEI in the germline V gene. J lost 2 bases, V lost 8 bases, and 11 bases had no gene match. The CDR3 covers 16 residues. This chain's CDR3 is CASGAAKGQGNQPQHF. In nucleotides, the CDR3 is TGTGCCAGCGGAGCTGCAAAGGGACAGGGCAATCAGCCCCAGCATTTT.

This chain links TRBV2 with TRBJ1-2; 10 nucleotides agree with TRBD1. The V gene end was trimmed by 6 bases and the J gene end by 4 bases; junction bases not matched to a gene: 11. Germline loops: CDR1 SNHLY, CDR2 FYNNEI. This CDR3 contains 16 residues. The DNA for the CDR3 is TGTGCCAGCAGAAGGGACAGGGGCCAGGTTGGCTATGGCTACACCTTC. Translating it yields CASRRDRGQVGYGYTF.

This clonotype occurred many times. This CDR3 reads CASSRGVNTEAFF. The CDR3 DNA reads TGTGCCAGCAGTAGGGGGGTGAACACTGAAGCTTTCTTT. V is TRBV6-1 and J is TRBJ1-1; TRBD1 might be the D (6 bases). V was trimmed by 5 bases and J by 0 bases, leaving 7 bases between them. The V gene's germline CDR1 is MNHNS and CDR2 SASEGT. The CDR3 has 13 amino acids.

The chain recombines TRBV4-2 with TRBJ1-5, with a tentative D call TRBD1 (6 bases). The V gene's germline CDR1 is LGHNA and CDR2 YNFKEQ. The CDR3 runs to 15 residues. CDR3 protein: CVSSHGQLSNQPQHF. In nucleotides, the CDR3 is TGTGTTAGCAGCCATGGACAGCTAAGCAATCAGCCCCAGCATTTT.

This clonotype was picked up many times. The chain uses TRBV14 and TRBJ1-1; D uncertain. Trimming took off 3 bases at V and 1 base at J, with 12 bases between the two ends. In germline, CDR1 is SGHDN, CDR2 FVKESK. The CDR3 loop spans 15 amino acids. The CDR3 spells CASSHFSSPNTEAFF. The CDR3 DNA sequence: TGTGCCAGCAGCCATTTCAGTTCCCCGAACACTGAAGCTTTCTTT. Full variable domain (remainder filled in from reference TRBV14 and TRBJ1-1): EAGVTQFPSHSVIEKGQTVTLRCDPISGHDNLYWYRRVMGKEIKFLLHFVKESKQDESGMPNNRFLAERTGGTYSTLKVQPAELEDSGVYFCASSHFSSPNTEAFFGQGTRLTVV.

The sample holds many counts of this clonotype. This chain connects TRBV2 to TRBJ1-3; D gene ambiguous. CDR3 length equals 15 residues. With 7 bases removed from V and 0 bases from J, the gap between germline ends came to 13 bases. Germline V CDR1 and CDR2: SNHLY, FYNNEI. The CDR3 DNA is TGTGCCAGCATCCTCGCGTTAAGCTCTGGAAACACCATATATTTT. Translating it yields CASILALSSGNTIYF.

This clonotype was picked up many times. The CDR3 here is CATSGDRAYGYTF. The CDR3, as DNA: TGTGCCACCAGCGGCGACAGGGCCTATGGCTACACCTTC. The rearrangement links TRBV15 to TRBJ1-2; 7 bases fit TRBD1. The junction had 4 bases not matched to a gene; V was cut back by 5 bases and J by 4 bases. CDR1 and CDR2 (germline): LNHNV, YYDKDF (reference sequence). CDR3 length equals 13 residues.

This clonotype appeared many times. The chain carries TRBV15 and TRBJ2-5, with a possible D match to TRBD1 (6 bases). Germline V gives CDR1 LNHNV, CDR2 YYDKDF (reference sequence). The CDR3 contains 15 residues. Trimming removed 3 bases at V and 2 bases at J, with 13 bases between. CDR3 region: CATSSRDRLQETQYF. The DNA for the CDR3 is TGTGCCACCAGCAGCCGAGACAGGTTACAAGAGACCCAGTACTTC.

The CDR3 spells CASRSGTGGRNEKLFF. In DNA form, the CDR3 reads TGCGCCAGCAGATCCGGGACAGGGGGCCGTAATGAAAAACTGTTTTTT. The chain is built from TRBV4-1 and TRBJ1-4; TRBD1 agrees at 12 bases. V was clipped by 6 bases and J by 4 bases; unmatched bases: 6. Germline CDR1 is MGHRA and CDR2 is YSYEKL. This CDR3 contains 16 residues.

On this clonotype itself: A much bigger clone sits one base away, suggesting this may be a read error. This chain uses TRBV12-3 or TRBV12-4 with TRBJ1-2, with D maybe TRBD1 (6 bases). CDR3 length equals 13 residues. V lost 3 bases and J lost 7, with 12 bases in between. The CDR3 DNA sequence: TGTGCCAGCAGTTTTGGGGGGGGCGGTGGCTACACCTTC. Residues: CASSFGGGGGYTF.

In its sample, this clonotype was seen many times. The chain is built from TRBV18 and TRBJ1-1; D uncertain. Germline values: CDR1 KGHSH, CDR2 LQKENI. Trimming took 4 bases from V and 0 from J, leaving 6 bases between them. This CDR3 is built from 13 residues. CDR3 protein: CASSRSVNTEAFF. CDR3 DNA: TGTGCCAGCTCACGAAGTGTGAACACTGAAGCTTTCTTT.

The chain uses TRBV12-3 or TRBV12-4 and TRBJ2-1, with a weak D call TRBD1 (6 bases). Trimming removed 3 bases at V and 4 bases at J, with 13 bases between. This CDR3 comprises 15 residues. DNA for the CDR3: TGTGCCAGCAGTTTGGGGGCTGGGCTATACAATGAGCAGTTCTTC. Protein: CASSLGAGLYNEQFF.

This clonotype was seen repeatedly, ten times or more. The J gene is TRBJ2-3, the V gene TRBV18; tentative D call: TRBD1 (5 bases). V was cut by 6 bases and J by 3 bases, with 7 bases left in between. CDR1 is KGHSH, CDR2 LQKENI, per germline. CDR3 length: 12 residues. The chain's CDR3 is CASSAGTDTQYF. Here the CDR3 DNA reads TGTGCCAGCTCGGCAGGGACAGATACGCAGTATTTT.